Presented here are 30 T cell receptor beta chains from one specimen sequenced in a study of monozygotic twins with inflammatory bowel disease. TCRdb reanalyzed the 5' RACE reads, giving one entry per CDR3 protein sequence and no DNA. The sample has 200,000 to 250,000 distinct CDR3 sequences; the top ten hold 7.7%. The source material was blood. These TCRs come from a human donor with ulcerative colitis or Crohn's disease, or a healthy co-twin of an affected twin (not recorded which).

The CDR3 reads CASSIMGRTEEETQYF. The rearrangement joins TRBV19 to TRBJ2-5; TCRdb indicates TRBD1, and absent DNA this call remains unverified. The CDR3 sequence is 16 residues long. Germline-derived CDR1 and CDR2 are LNHDA and SQIVND (reference sequence).

The chain is built from TRBV12-3 or TRBV12-4 and TRBJ2-7; lacking DNA, the TRBD1 call made by TCRdb goes unchecked. The CDR3 covers 13 residues. CDR3 amino acids: CASSAGYSYEQYF.

V is TRBV18 and J is TRBJ2-5. The germline CDR1 and CDR2 sequences are KGHSH and LQKENI. CDR3 size: 15 residues. The CDR3 here is CASSPQDPISGTQYF.

The V call is TRBV6-1, the J call TRBJ1-5. Looked up from germline, CDR1 is MNHNS and CDR2 is SASEGT. The CDR3 sequence is 13 residues long. The CDR3 spells CASVRYSNQPQHF.

The genes are TRBV7-2 and TRBJ2-7; the D call of TRBD2 rests on TCRdb alone, since no DNA is present to check it. The CDR3 has 16 residues. Germline V gene sequence: CDR1 SGHTA, CDR2 FQGNSA. CDR3 region: CASSLETGLAVFEQYF.

The V gene is TRBV7-2, the J gene TRBJ2-3; the D gene TCRdb calls, TRBD2, cannot be checked with no DNA. Germline V gene sequence: CDR1 SGHTA, CDR2 FQGNSA. The CDR3 sequence is 15 residues long. The CDR3 sequence: CASSLASGVKDTQYF.

This chain connects TRBV5-1 to TRBJ2-7; TCRdb calls TRBD1, which cannot be checked without DNA. Germline assignment: CDR1 SGHRS and CDR2 YFSETQ. This CDR3 region has 13 residues. The CDR3 protein is CASSFTGYDEQYF.

The chain links TRBV20-1 to TRBJ2-5. This CDR3 is built from 12 residues. Germline V gene data show CDR1 as DFQATT and CDR2 as SNEGSKA (reference sequence). CDR3 loop: CSAQTDQETQYF.

This chain links TRBV7-3 with TRBJ2-1. This CDR3 comprises 17 residues. Germline lookup yields CDR1 SGHTA and CDR2 FQGTGA. The CDR3 sequence: CASSSTTLSLLFDEQFF.

This rearrangement joins TRBV2 to TRBJ2-1; TCRdb's assignment of TRBD2 cannot be checked, as there is no DNA. This CDR3 is 16 amino acids long. The germline V gene encodes CDR1 SNHLY and CDR2 FYNNEI. CDR3 sequence reads: CATHWGVAGVRDEQFF.

The rearrangement links TRBV14 to TRBJ1-1; TCRdb's D call of TRBD1 is untestable without DNA. In germline, CDR1 is SGHDN, CDR2 FVKESK. The CDR3 consists of 14 residues. The CDR3: CASRLSGKLVEAFF.

This chain links TRBV6-5 with TRBJ1-1; TCRdb proposes TRBD1, but this gene call is untestable without DNA. This CDR3 region has 13 residues. CDR1 and CDR2 (germline): MNHEY, SVGAGI. The CDR3 spells CASSYPSGDEAFF.

The CDR3 loop is CASSEGGPNTEAFF. V and J are TRBV11-2 and TRBJ1-1; TCRdb designates TRBD1, a call that cannot be tested without DNA. The CDR3 totals 14 residues. Germline values: CDR1 SGHAT, CDR2 FQNNGV.

The rearrangement joins TRBV19 to TRBJ1-5. Per the germline V gene, CDR1 is LNHDA and CDR2 is SQIVND (reference sequence). The CDR3 spans 14 residues. This CDR3 reads CASSTMAGLQPQHF.

The rearrangement joins TRBV5-1 to TRBJ1-2; as DNA is missing, the TRBD1 call by TCRdb cannot be tested. From germline, CDR1 is SGHRS and CDR2 YFSETQ. The CDR3 totals 13 residues. CDR3 amino acids: CASSLSGDYGYTF.

The chain carries TRBV28 and TRBJ2-7. The CDR3 is 12 amino acids. Germline CDR1 reads MDHEN; CDR2 reads SYDVKM. The CDR3 loop reads CASSLKGFEQYF.

This chain uses TRBV5-6 with TRBJ1-1. The CDR3 covers 12 residues. CDR1 and CDR2 (germline): SGHDT, YYEEEE. CDR3 protein: CASISADTEAFF.

This chain links TRBV7-9 with TRBJ2-2; TCRdb lists TRBD1, though no DNA is available to test this call. This CDR3 has 14 amino acids. The V gene's germline CDR1 is SEHNR and CDR2 FQNEAQ (reference sequence). The chain's CDR3 is CASTRGADTGELFF.

The rearrangement uses TRBV7-2 and TRBJ1-2; the D gene TCRdb calls, TRBD1, cannot be checked with no DNA. Germline V gives CDR1 SGHTA, CDR2 FQGNSA. The CDR3 is made up of 15 amino acids. The CDR3 here is CASSLNGQGGWGYTF.

The V and J genes are TRBV5-1 and TRBJ2-7. This CDR3 comprises 14 residues. The V gene's germline CDR1 is SGHRS and CDR2 YFSETQ. The CDR3 sequence is CASSLGSSSYEQYF.

The chain employs TRBV6-5 and TRBJ1-5; the TCRdb call, TRBD1, lacks DNA for checking. Germline loops: CDR1 MNHEY, CDR2 SVGAGI. This CDR3 contains 16 residues. The CDR3 loop reads CASSSLGGAGNQPQHF.

The chain couples TRBV27 to TRBJ1-2; the D call from TCRdb, TRBD1, cannot be confirmed without DNA. The CDR3 consists of 15 residues. From germline, CDR1 is MNHEY and CDR2 SMNVEV (reference sequence). The CDR3 sequence: CASRPRGTDADGYTF.

V usage is TRBV29-1 and J usage is TRBJ2-1; TCRdb's D call of TRBD2 is untestable without DNA. The CDR3 spans 13 residues. Germline lookup yields CDR1 SQVTM and CDR2 ANQGSEA. The CDR3 protein is CSVPDYVYNEQFF.

The genes are TRBV10-3 and TRBJ1-2; TCRdb lists TRBD1, though no DNA is available to test this call. The CDR3 extends over 13 amino acids. Germline V gives CDR1 ENHRY, CDR2 SYGVKD. CDR3 region: CAINNRGIDGYTF.

J is TRBJ2-1 and V is TRBV11-1. Germline V CDR1 and CDR2: SGHAT, FQDESV (reference sequence). This CDR3 has 16 residues. This CDR3 reads CASSLELPGAYNEQFF. The full variable domain, with the rest looked up from reference TRBV11-1 and TRBJ2-1, is EAEVAQSPRYKITEKSQAVAFWCDPISGHATLYWYRQILGQGPELLVQFQDESVVDDSQLPKDRFSAERLKGVDSTLKIQPAELGDSAMYLCASSLELPGAYNEQFFGPGTRLTVL.

The gene calls are TRBV18 and TRBJ2-7; TCRdb proposes TRBD2, but this gene call is untestable without DNA. Germline CDR1 KGHSH, CDR2 LQKENI. The CDR3 spans 12 residues. CDR3 amino acids: CASSPPSLAVHF.

The chain joins TRBV2 to TRBJ2-2; the TCRdb D gene call, TRBD1, has no DNA to confirm it. The CDR3 is 16 amino acids. Germline values: CDR1 SNHLY, CDR2 FYNNEI. This CDR3 reads CASSARSPRNTGELFF. Full variable domain (rest looked up from reference TRBV2 and TRBJ2-2): EPEVTQTPSHQVTQMGQEVILRCVPISNHLYFYWYRQILGQKVEFLVSFYNNEISEKSEIFDDQFSVERPDGSNFTLKIRSTKLEDSAMYFCASSARSPRNTGELFFGEGSRLTVL.

The CDR3 sequence is CASSDPGTGTIYF. The chain couples TRBV5-1 to TRBJ1-3; TCRdb proposes TRBD1, but this gene call is untestable without DNA. The CDR3 is 13 amino acids. CDR1 SGHRS and CDR2 YFSETQ come from the germline V gene.

This chain connects TRBV29-1 to TRBJ2-3; TCRdb proposes TRBD1, but this gene call is untestable without DNA. Germline lookup yields CDR1 SQVTM and CDR2 ANQGSEA. CDR3 length: 15 residues. CDR3 in amino acids: CSVEVWGQGTDTQYF.

This sequence joins TRBV5-5 and TRBJ2-7; TCRdb's assignment of TRBD2 cannot be checked, as there is no DNA. The germline CDR1 and CDR2 sequences are SGHKS and YYEKEE (reference sequence). The CDR3 length is 13 residues. The CDR3 reads CASSFPGLYEQYF. Looking up the rest from reference TRBV5-5 and TRBJ2-7 gives the full variable domain: DAGVTQSPTHLIKTRGQQVTLRCSPISGHKSVSWYQQVLGQGPQFIFQYYEKEERGRGNFPDRFSARQFPNYSSELNVNALLLGDSALYLCASSFPGLYEQYFGPGTRLTVT.